There are a few counts of the clone carrying this TCR beta chain. Its antigen remains unknown. PCR involved 60 Vbeta and 13 Jbeta primers. Only in-frame clones appear in the TCRdb table, and some are missing; sequencing was by immunoSEQ multiplex PCR. The repertoire has some 89,000 clones, under 85% of them found once; the top ten carry over 4%. V was pared by 8 bases and J by 2 bases, with 3 bases of the junction left unmatched. Germline lookup yields CDR1 SEHNR and CDR2 FQNEAQ (reference sequence). The CDR3 runs to 12 residues. The sample is drawn from a study of cytomegalovirus exposure and HLA in healthy donors. Study observations and caveats: Specific recognition of CMV antigens was confirmed in vitro for a few chains (all CMV-associated). Common viral pathogens seemed to be connected with several of the most significant clusters, according to a later analysis. Previously analyzed data showed that most TCR beta V segments were productive at a frequency of about 90% or about 30%.

The rearrangement links TRBV7-9 to TRBJ2-7; 7 bases are a match to TRBD1. Sequenced sample: PBMCs. This TCR derives from a woman between 40 and 50 years old in good health and CMV-seropositive. The CDR3 nucleotides read TGTGCCAGCGGCAGGGGGACCTACGAGCAGTACTTC. Amino acid sequence: CASGRGTYEQYF.